The entry below gives a single TCR beta chain sequence along with its context. The sample belongs to a study of cytomegalovirus exposure and HLA in healthy donors. Both 60 Vbeta primers and 13 Jbeta primers went into the PCR. Libraries were prepared by immunoSEQ multiplex PCR; TCRdb keeps only in-frame clonotypes and omits some of them. The sample consists of 110,000 to 150,000 clones, 75% to 80% of them appearing once. The germline V gene has CDR1 SQVTM and CDR2 ANQGSEA. This CDR3 has 18 residues. With 1 base clipped from V and 0 bases from J, the junction kept 12 bases outside the gene matches. The V call is TRBV29-1, the J call TRBJ2-7; 10 bases are a match to TRBD2. The receptor was isolated from a woman in her twenties or thirties in good health and CMV-seronegative. Source material: PBMCs. CDR3 sequence reads: CSVEVKGASGGTSYEQYF. CDR3 DNA sequence: TGCAGCGTTGAAGTAAAAGGGGCTAGCGGGGGAACCTCCTACGAGCAGTACTTC.